Listed below are T cell receptor beta chains from one sample, sequenced in a study of identical twins. TCRdb reprocessed the 5' RACE reads with MiXCR, giving one entry per CDR3 protein. The sample has around 680,000 distinct CDR3 sequences; approximately 9% are singletons. The sample also formed part of further work on yellow fever vaccine responses in identical twins.

Specimen: PBMCs. The receptors were gathered from a woman between 18 and 30 years old in good health. CDR3s leave out the opening cysteine and the closing phenylalanine or tryptophan.

cdr3_aa	v_call
SVSTGGPYEQY	TRBV29-1
ASVNRGGNTGELF	TRBV12-3/TRBV12-4
ATSTEGYEQF	TRBV15
SASGGTTTDTQY	TRBV20-1
ASSYGTGFQPQH	TRBV6-2/TRBV6-3
SARDAGGTREQY	TRBV20-1
ASREGGTGDLGYT	TRBV6-1
ASSPIAGMGGNEQF	TRBV12-3/TRBV12-4
AIRFRAGDGTDTQY	TRBV2
STGTVNTGELF	TRBV29-1
ASRPGPYGYT	TRBV28
ASAGLAGGRVTDTQY	TRBV7-2
SGQGVDRETQY	TRBV20-1
ASSRTGRKNTEAF	TRBV11-2